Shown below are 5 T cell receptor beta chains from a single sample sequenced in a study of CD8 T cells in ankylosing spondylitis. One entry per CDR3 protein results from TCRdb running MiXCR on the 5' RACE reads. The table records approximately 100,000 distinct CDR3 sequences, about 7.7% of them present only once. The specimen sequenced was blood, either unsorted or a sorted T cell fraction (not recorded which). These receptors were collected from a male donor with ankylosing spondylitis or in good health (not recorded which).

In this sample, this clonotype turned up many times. CDR3 DNA: TGTGCCAGCAGCTTAACACTAGCAGACACCGGGGAGCTGTTTTTT. It encodes CASSLTLADTGELFF. The chain recombines TRBV7-2 with TRBJ2-2; weak D call: TRBD2 (6 bases). Germline V gene data show CDR1 as SGHTA and CDR2 as FQGNSA. The CDR3 runs to 15 residues. V lost 2 bases, J lost 3 bases, and 10 bases lay in between.

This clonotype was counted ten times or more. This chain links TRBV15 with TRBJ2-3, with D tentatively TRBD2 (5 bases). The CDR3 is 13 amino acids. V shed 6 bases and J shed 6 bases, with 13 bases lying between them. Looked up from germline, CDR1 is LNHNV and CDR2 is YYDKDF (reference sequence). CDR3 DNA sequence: TGTGCCACCAGAGACGTGGGAGCGGATACGCAGTATTTT. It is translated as CATRDVGADTQYF.

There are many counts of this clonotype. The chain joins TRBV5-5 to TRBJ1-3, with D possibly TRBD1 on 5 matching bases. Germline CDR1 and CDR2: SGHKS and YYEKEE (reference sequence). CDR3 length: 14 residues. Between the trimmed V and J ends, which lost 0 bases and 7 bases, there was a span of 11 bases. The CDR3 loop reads CASSLGDRVNTIYF. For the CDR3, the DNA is TGTGCCAGCAGCTTGGGTGACAGAGTTAACACCATATATTTT.

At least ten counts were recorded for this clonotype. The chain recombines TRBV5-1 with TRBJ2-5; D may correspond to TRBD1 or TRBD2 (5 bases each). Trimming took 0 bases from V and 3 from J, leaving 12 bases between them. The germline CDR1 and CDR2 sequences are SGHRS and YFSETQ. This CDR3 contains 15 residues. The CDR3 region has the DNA TGCGCCAGCAGCTTGGGACTAAGGGGTGAAGAGACCCAGTACTTC. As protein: CASSLGLRGEETQYF.

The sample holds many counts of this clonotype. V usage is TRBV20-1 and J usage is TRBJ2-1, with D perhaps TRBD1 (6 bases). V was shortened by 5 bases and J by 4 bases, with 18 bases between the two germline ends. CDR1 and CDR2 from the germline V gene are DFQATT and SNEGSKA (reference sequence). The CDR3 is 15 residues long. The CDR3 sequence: CSAAPGVRDYNEQFF. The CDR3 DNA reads TGCAGTGCTGCACCAGGGGTGCGCGATTACAATGAGCAGTTCTTC.